The present T cell receptor (beta chain) was sequenced within a study of cytomegalovirus exposure and HLA in healthy donors. Overall study: The same platform was used for the approximately 110 validation repertoires and the roughly 680 first-cohort repertoires, a later analysis reported.

V lost 6 bases and J 10 bases, leaving 13 bases between the germline ends. Germline assignment: CDR1 LGHNT and CDR2 FRNRAP. The CDR3 covers 12 residues. Study-level results: The listing of 150 or so TCR beta chains classed them as cytomegalovirus-associated. In vitro experiments confirmed that three CMV-associated chains were specific for CMV antigens. With high specificity and sensitivity, the classifier reportedly diagnosed cytomegalovirus status.

Sequencing used immunoSEQ multiplex PCR; TCRdb keeps in-frame clones, though not all of them. The sample has tens of thousands of clones; around nine tenths are singletons. Of note for this clone: Its target is not known.

Sequencing was carried out using PBMCs. The V and J genes are TRBV12-5 and TRBJ2-1, with D possibly matching TRBD2 (6 bases). The clonotype originates from a man in his late teens or twenties in good health and CMV-seronegative. The CDR3 is CASGRDWGEQFF. For the CDR3, the DNA is TGTGCTAGTGGAAGGGACTGGGGAGAGCAGTTCTTC.